This TCR beta chain was profiled in a study of CD8+CD57+ T cells in acquired aplastic anemia. This clonotype was seen once. CD8+CD57+ cell expansion, shown by flow cytometry, had occurred in the patients selected for sequencing. CDR3 and TCR beta VDJ profiling relied on genomic DNA as the template. TCRdb re-analysed the reads in MiXCR, keeping a single row per CDR3 protein. The sample has over 150,000 distinct CDR3 sequences; 55% to 65% are singletons. The clonotype was recovered from a human donor with aplastic anemia. Sequencing input: sorted CD4+, CD8+, or CD8+CD57+ T cells (not recorded which) from PBMCs.

The chain's CDR3 is CASSQLWDRATYEQYF. Here the CDR3 DNA reads TGTGCCAGCAGCCAACTCTGGGACAGGGCCACCTACGAGCAGTACTTC. The chain joins TRBV3-1 to TRBJ2-7; 9 bases align to TRBD1. Trimming removed 2 bases from V and 2 bases from J; junction bases left unmatched: 7. CDR1 LGHDT and CDR2 YNNKEL come from the germline V gene (reference sequence). This CDR3 region has 16 residues.